These 24 T cell receptor beta chains were all obtained from the same sample, sequenced in a study of shared clonotypes between healthy human individuals. Libraries were prepared by immunoSEQ multiplex PCR; TCRdb keeps only in-frame clonotypes and omits some of them. The table shows around 2.3 million clones, with more than 90% occurring only once. The sample comprised naive CD4+ T cells sorted from blood. Regarding subset: CD45RA+ positively selected. Receptors were obtained from a man between 18 and 29 years old in good health.

The V and J genes are TRBV29-1 and TRBJ2-1; no reliable D call. V shed 2 bases and J shed 6 bases, with 17 bases lying between them. This CDR3 comprises 15 residues. CDR1 and CDR2 from the germline V gene are SQVTM and ANQGSEA. CDR3 protein: CSVEFSSILGNEQFF. CDR3 bases: TGCAGCGTTGAATTTAGTTCTATCCTAGGCAATGAGCAGTTCTTC.

J is TRBJ1-5 and V is TRBV10-3; tentative D call: TRBD1 (6 bases). Trimming took 3 bases from V and 3 from J, leaving 12 bases between them. Germline CDR1 and CDR2: ENHRY and SYGVKD. The CDR3 runs 15 residues. CDR3 amino acids: CAISEGGGINQPQHF. CDR3 in DNA: TGTGCCATCAGTGAAGGAGGGGGGATCAATCAGCCCCAGCATTTT.

This chain uses TRBV7-9 with TRBJ2-7, with D possibly matching TRBD1 (5 bases). Germline V gene lookup returns CDR1 SEHNR and CDR2 FQNEAQ (reference sequence). Trimming pared 2 bases from V and 5 bases from J, leaving 10 bases between. The CDR3 loop spans 13 amino acids. CDR3 amino acids: CASSLSVRDEQYF. The CDR3 DNA sequence: TGTGCCAGCAGCTTATCCGTCAGGGACGAGCAGTACTTC.

About this clone itself: Other DNA sequences from this sample encode an identical CDR3 as well. This chain connects TRBV25-1 to TRBJ2-7; a possible D gene is TRBD1 (5 bases). With 4 bases removed from V and 1 base from J, the gap between germline ends came to 8 bases. The CDR3 sequence is 13 residues long. CDR1 and CDR2 (germline): MGHDK, SYGVNS. This CDR3 is CASSVTASYEQYF. The DNA of the CDR3 is TGTGCCAGCAGTGTGACAGCATCCTACGAGCAGTACTTC.

This chain connects TRBV6-5 to TRBJ2-5, with 7 bases identical to TRBD1. Germline trimming cut 2 bases from V and 0 bases from J; bases unmatched to any gene: 3. From germline, CDR1 is MNHEY and CDR2 SVGAGI. The CDR3 is 15 residues long. CDR3 residues: CASSYTDRDQETQYF. DNA for the CDR3: TGTGCCAGCAGTTACACCGACAGGGACCAAGAGACCCAGTACTTC.

A single count supports this clone. The same CDR3 also results from other DNA sequences found in this sample. The chain uses TRBV7-2 and TRBJ1-3; no firm D call. This CDR3 spans 15 amino acids. Germline assignment: CDR1 SGHTA and CDR2 FQGNSA. Trimming removed 1 base from V and 0 bases from J, with 7 bases in between. In DNA form, the CDR3 reads TGTGCCAGCAGCTTAGATGTCGCCTCTGGAAACACCATATATTTT. Its translation: CASSLDVASGNTIYF.

This clone appeared once. The V and J genes are TRBV11-2 and TRBJ2-5; the match to TRBD1 covers 8 bases. Looked up from germline, CDR1 is SGHAT and CDR2 is FQNNGV. V lost 5 bases and J lost 5; bases outside the gene matches: 10. This CDR3 is 15 amino acids long. The CDR3 nucleotides read TGTGCCAGCAGCGCCGGACAGGGTCGGGAGGAGACCCAGTACTTC. It encodes CASSAGQGREETQYF.

This sequence joins TRBV5-4 and TRBJ2-7, with TRBD1 matching 9 bases. The V gene end was trimmed by 5 bases and the J gene end by 12 bases; junction bases not matched to a gene: 15. Germline assignment: CDR1 SGHNT and CDR2 YYREEE (reference sequence). This CDR3 has 14 amino acids. The CDR3 is CASSSDPGQGPPYF. In nucleotides, the CDR3 is TGTGCCAGCAGTTCAGACCCGGGACAGGGTCCCCCGTACTTC.

The gene calls are TRBV18 and TRBJ1-1; weak D call: TRBD1 (5 bases). CDR1 is KGHSH, CDR2 LQKENI, per germline. The CDR3 covers 17 residues. The germline V and J ends were trimmed by 4 bases and 0 bases, with 18 bases remaining between them. CDR3 bases: TGTGCCAGCTCACTACCCCGGTCGGCAGGGATGAACACTGAAGCTTTCTTT. Translation gives CASSLPRSAGMNTEAFF.

The chain uses TRBV19 and TRBJ1-2, with a possible D match to TRBD1 (5 bases). From germline, CDR1 is LNHDA and CDR2 SQIVND (reference sequence). The CDR3 runs to 13 residues. The germline V and J ends were trimmed by 6 bases and 6 bases, with 14 bases remaining between them. The chain's CDR3 is CASSYGQGDGYTF. DNA for the CDR3: TGTGCCAGTAGCTATGGACAAGGGGATGGCTACACCTTC.

This chain links TRBV9 with TRBJ2-7; D is unclear. V dropped 0 bases and J dropped 6 bases, with 13 bases sitting between them. The CDR3 has 14 residues. Germline V gene lookup returns CDR1 SGDLS and CDR2 YYNGEE. In DNA, the CDR3 is TGTGCCAGCAGCGTAGGGACCTCCAATGGCGAGCAGTACTTC. Amino acids: CASSVGTSNGEQYF. The full variable domain, its missing parts supplied by reference TRBV9 and TRBJ2-7, is DSGVTQTPKHLITATGQRVTLRCSPRSGDLSVYWYQQSLDQGLQFLIQYYNGEERAKGNILERFSAQQFPDLHSELNLSSLELGDSALYFCASSVGTSNGEQYFGPGTRLTVT.

The CDR3 is CASSPQVGAITDTQYF. DNA for the CDR3: TGTGCCAGCAGCCCCCAGGTGGGGGCTATCACAGATACGCAGTATTTT. The chain carries TRBV11-2 and TRBJ2-3, with TRBD1 as a possible D gene (6 bases). Looked up from germline, CDR1 is SGHAT and CDR2 is FQNNGV. The CDR3 has 16 amino acids. Trimming left V 5 bases short and J 2 bases short, with 17 bases between.

The chain carries TRBV7-2 and TRBJ2-6; no clear D gene. CDR1 is SGHTA and CDR2 is FQGNSA in the germline V gene. Trimming took 5 bases from V and 4 from J, leaving 12 bases between them. The CDR3 runs to 15 residues. The CDR3 DNA reads as TGTGCCAGCAGCCCCCGAAGCGTCGGGGCCAACGTCCTGACTTTC. Its protein product is CASSPRSVGANVLTF.

V and J are TRBV29-1 and TRBJ1-3; no reliable D call. Trimming took off 4 bases at V and 6 bases at J, with 7 bases between the two ends. In germline, CDR1 is SQVTM, CDR2 ANQGSEA. The CDR3 loop spans 11 amino acids. CDR3 sequence (DNA): TGCAGCGTTGGACACCTAAACACCATATATTTT. Translating it yields CSVGHLNTIYF.

The chain has TRBV5-4 and TRBJ2-7; tentatively, D is TRBD1 (5 bases). Germline CDR1 reads SGHNT; CDR2 reads YYREEE (reference sequence). CDR3 length: 12 residues. The ends were cut back, 4 bases at V and 6 bases at J, with 11 bases in the middle. The CDR3 DNA is TGTGCCAGCAGCAACCAAAGGGGCGAGCAGTACTTC. Translation gives CASSNQRGEQYF.

This clone was picked up one time. V is TRBV19 and J is TRBJ1-3; 8 bases agree with TRBD1. The CDR3 is 16 amino acids. Germline V gives CDR1 LNHDA, CDR2 SQIVND (reference sequence). V lost 4 bases, J lost 0 bases, and 5 bases stayed unmatched. Here the CDR3 reads CASSRRGTGSGNTIYF. The CDR3 DNA follows: TGTGCCAGTAGTAGACGGGGGACAGGCTCTGGAAACACCATATATTTT.

The chain employs TRBV6-1 and TRBJ1-3, with 7 bases lining up with TRBD1. The CDR3 extends over 16 amino acids. With 5 bases clipped from V and 2 bases from J, the junction kept 9 bases outside the gene matches. From germline, CDR1 is MNHNS and CDR2 SASEGT. The CDR3 protein is CASSQEGALAGNTIYF. DNA for the CDR3: TGTGCCAGCAGTCAAGAGGGGGCTTTAGCTGGAAACACCATATATTTT.

CDR3 residues: CASSSTYHRALNSNQPQHF. The CDR3 DNA is TGCGCCAGCAGCTCAACCTACCACCGGGCCTTAAATAGCAATCAGCCCCAGCATTTT. The chain combines TRBV5-1 with TRBJ1-5; D is unresolved. V lost 3 bases and J lost 0, with 22 bases in between. Germline V gene sequence: CDR1 SGHRS, CDR2 YFSETQ. This CDR3 is 19 amino acids long. The full variable domain, in which reference TRBV5-1 and TRBJ1-5 provide the parts outside the CDR3, is KAGVTQTPRYLIKTRGQQVTLSCSPISGHRSVSWYQQTPGQGLQFLFEYFSETQRNKGNFPGRFSGRQFSNSRSEMNVSTLELGDSALYLCASSSTYHRALNSNQPQHFGDGTRLSIL.

In DNA form, the CDR3 reads TGCGCCAGCAGCTTGGGACAGAATTCAGACTACGAGCAGTACTTC. Translating gives CASSLGQNSDYEQYF. The chain recombines TRBV5-1 with TRBJ2-7, with a tentative D call TRBD1 (5 bases). CDR1 and CDR2 from the germline V gene are SGHRS and YFSETQ. Trimming left V 0 bases short and J 3 bases short, with 13 bases between. This CDR3 spans 15 amino acids.

The rearrangement uses TRBV2 and TRBJ2-3, with TRBD2 matching 14 bases. Germline CDR1 is SNHLY and CDR2 is FYNNEI. With V trimmed by 4 bases and J by 3 bases, 3 bases remained unmatched. The CDR3 covers 16 residues. CDR3 sequence (DNA): TGTGCCAGCAGTGGGACTAGCGGGAGGACAACAGATACGCAGTATTTT. Translating it yields CASSGTSGRTTDTQYF.

The V call is TRBV25-1, the J call TRBJ2-1, with no clear D. This CDR3 is built from 13 residues. Trimming took 0 bases from V and 5 from J, leaving 5 bases between them. The V gene's germline CDR1 is MGHDK and CDR2 SYGVNS. CDR3 bases: TGTGCCAGCAGTGAATACCCCAACAATGAGCAGTTCTTC. Protein sequence: CASSEYPNNEQFF.

The chain is built from TRBV10-3 and TRBJ2-3; 8 bases are a match to TRBD2. Trimming at V came to 3 bases and at J to 4 bases, leaving 9 bases not matched to a gene. The germline V gene has CDR1 ENHRY and CDR2 SYGVKD. CDR3 size: 16 residues. CDR3 in DNA: TGTGCCATCAGTGAACCCGGGCGGGAGGACGCAGATACGCAGTATTTT. It yields the protein CAISEPGREDADTQYF.

A word on this clone: Within the sample, other DNA sequences also encode this same CDR3. The genes are TRBV5-1 and TRBJ2-1; TRBD1 is a possible D gene (5 bases). CDR1 SGHRS and CDR2 YFSETQ come from the germline V gene. Trimming cost V 4 bases and J 4 bases, with 9 bases left between them. This CDR3 has 13 residues. The CDR3, as DNA: TGCGCCAGCAGCCCTGACAGTTACAATGAGCAGTTCTTC. Protein: CASSPDSYNEQFF.

The sample holds one count of this clone. V gene TRBV10-3 combines with J gene TRBJ2-5; D may be TRBD2 (5 bases). The CDR3 has 16 residues. V was shortened by 6 bases and J by 2 bases, with 19 bases between the two germline ends. Germline V CDR1 and CDR2: ENHRY, SYGVKD. CDR3 sequence: CAIREAGSPIQETQYF. In nucleotides, the CDR3 is TGTGCCATCAGGGAGGCCGGGTCACCGATACAAGAGACCCAGTACTTC.